Listed here are 23 T cell receptor beta chains from one sample, sequenced in a study of response to subunit inactivated influenza vaccine. TCRdb reprocessed the RT-PCR reads with MiXCR, giving one entry per CDR3 protein. The table lists roughly 620,000 distinct CDR3 sequences, over 9% of them singletons. The data also belong to a second study, concerning T cells expressing NK-cell markers. That report notes: It was by 5'RACE template switching with UMIs that TCR beta cDNA was made.

The sequencing here drew on PBMCs from blood, taken on the day of vaccination. The receptor source for this set is a man aged 50-60 years who received an inactivated influenza vaccine.

V is TRBV11-2 and J is TRBJ2-3; TRBD2 matches 7 bases. V was clipped by 5 bases and J by 2 bases; unmatched bases: 19. Germline CDR1 is SGHAT and CDR2 is FQNNGV. CDR3 length: 19 residues. The CDR3 is CASSPRDFQERDYTDTQYF. The CDR3 region has the DNA TGTGCCAGCAGCCCGAGGGACTTTCAGGAAAGGGACTACACAGATACGCAGTATTTT.

This clonotype was detected only a few times. V is TRBV7-9 and J is TRBJ2-3, with D perhaps TRBD2 (5 bases). Per germline, CDR1 SEHNR and CDR2 FQNEAQ (reference sequence). The V end was cut by 11 bases, the J end by 0 bases, with 18 bases between. This CDR3 has 15 residues. The CDR3 nucleotides read TGTGCCGTCAGTGCCCGGGGAGCTAGCACAGATACGCAGTATTTT. It encodes CAVSARGASTDTQYF. Looking up the rest from reference TRBV7-9 and TRBJ2-3 gives the full variable domain: DTGVSQNPRHKITKRGQNVTFRCDPISEHNRLYWYRQTLGQGPEFLTYFQNEAQLEKSRLLSDRFSAERPKGSFSTLEIQRTEQGDSAMYLCAVSARGASTDTQYFGPGTRLTVL.

CDR3: CASSPKEGGRYTEAFF. In nucleotides, the CDR3 is TGTGCCAGCAGCCCCAAGGAAGGGGGCAGGTATACTGAAGCTTTCTTT. The V and J genes are TRBV7-9 and TRBJ1-1, with TRBD1 matching 7 bases. Germline trimming cut 5 bases from V and 5 bases from J; bases unmatched to any gene: 14. Germline V lookup: CDR1 SEHNR, CDR2 FQNEAQ (reference sequence). The CDR3 totals 16 residues. Filled out from reference TRBV7-9 and TRBJ1-1, the complete variable domain reads DTGVSQNPRHKITKRGQNVTFRCDPISEHNRLYWYRQTLGQGPEFLTYFQNEAQLEKSRLLSDRFSAERPKGSFSTLEIQRTEQGDSAMYLCASSPKEGGRYTEAFFGQGTRLTVV.

This chain links TRBV4-1 with TRBJ2-3; 9 bases agree with TRBD2. The CDR3 sequence is 18 residues long. CDR1 and CDR2 from the germline V gene are MGHRA and YSYEKL. The V gene end was trimmed by 4 bases and the J gene end by 2 bases; junction bases not matched to a gene: 13. The CDR3 here is CASSRAQSSSGTTDTQYF. For the CDR3, the DNA is TGCGCCAGCAGCCGCGCCCAGAGCTCTAGCGGGACCACAGATACGCAGTATTTT.

This clonotype was counted at least ten times. The V gene is TRBV29-1, the J gene TRBJ2-1; D gene ambiguous. Germline loops: CDR1 SQVTM, CDR2 ANQGSEA. This CDR3 contains 14 residues. Trimming cost V 5 bases and J 1 base, with 12 bases left between them. CDR3 region: CSVLRGDSYNEQFF. The CDR3 coding sequence is TGCAGCGTTTTGCGCGGCGATTCCTACAATGAGCAGTTCTTC.

This clonotype came up many times. The chain combines TRBV15 with TRBJ2-1; tentatively, D is TRBD2 (6 bases). V lost 0 bases and J lost 7, with 10 bases in between. Per the germline V gene, CDR1 is LNHNV and CDR2 is YYDKDF (reference sequence). This CDR3 spans 14 amino acids. This CDR3 is CATSRDLGRNEQFF. CDR3 DNA: TGTGCCACCAGCAGAGATCTGGGGAGGAATGAGCAGTTCTTC.

This chain connects TRBV5-1 to TRBJ2-7, with a weak D call TRBD2 (5 bases). There are 15 residues in the CDR3. Germline values: CDR1 SGHRS, CDR2 YFSETQ. Trimming cost V 4 bases and J 3 bases, with 17 bases left between them. CDR3 nucleotide sequence: TGCGCCAGCAGCCCGAATCCGGGATATGGCTACGAGCAGTACTTC. Protein sequence: CASSPNPGYGYEQYF.

The table lists this clonotype with many counts. This chain connects TRBV12-3 or TRBV12-4 to TRBJ2-6; D is uncertain. The CDR3 is 15 residues long. Trimming shortened V by 5 bases and J by 1 base, and 9 bases separated the two germline ends. CDR3 DNA sequence: TGTGCCAGCAGTCCCCCTACTTCTGGGGCCAACGTCCTGACTTTC. This sequence encodes CASSPPTSGANVLTF.

This clonotype has only a few counts. The rearrangement joins TRBV18 to TRBJ2-1, with 10 bases lining up with TRBD2. Per germline, CDR1 KGHSH and CDR2 LQKENI. The V and J ends lost 2 bases and 15 bases, in that order; junction bases with no gene match: 7. CDR3 length: 13 amino acids. The CDR3, as DNA: TGTGCCAGCTCACCAAGGCTAGCGGGGGAAGGGTTCTTC. Amino acids: CASSPRLAGEGFF.

This clonotype was detected a few times. J is TRBJ1-6 and V is TRBV20-1, with D hard to call. V was clipped by 2 bases and J by 7 bases, with 15 bases between them. This CDR3 spans 15 amino acids. The V gene's germline CDR1 is DFQATT and CDR2 SNEGSKA (reference sequence). CDR3 coding DNA: TGCAGTGCTAGAATAGACGGGTTTTCCAATTCACCCCTCCACTTT. Encoded protein: CSARIDGFSNSPLHF.

The CDR3 loop is CASSPTREEQYF. CDR3 in DNA: TGTGCCAGCAGCCCGACTAGGGAGGAGCAGTACTTC. The J gene is TRBJ2-7, the V gene TRBV6-6, with a weak D call TRBD2 (6 bases). The length of the CDR3 is 12 residues. Germline lookup yields CDR1 MNHNY and CDR2 SVGAGI (reference sequence). Deletions cut 6 bases from V and 7 bases from J, with 13 bases between.

A few counts support this clonotype. Compared with germline, one end of the junction differs, possibly owing to a read error. The chain carries TRBV7-8 and TRBJ1-5; D might be TRBD1 (6 bases). Germline V gives CDR1 SGHVS, CDR2 FQNEAQ. The CDR3 length is 14 residues. As DNA, the CDR3 is TGTGCCAGCAGCCTAGGGGGGGCAGCTCAGTCCCAGCATTTT. It yields the protein CASSLGGAAQSQHF.

The chain has TRBV10-3 and TRBJ2-3, with D tentatively TRBD1 (6 bases). V lost 1 base, J lost 2 bases, and 13 bases lay in between. The CDR3 extends over 16 amino acids. Germline assignment: CDR1 ENHRY and CDR2 SYGVKD. The DNA of the CDR3 is TGTGCCATCAGTGAGTTCGGGACAACGAACACAGATACGCAGTATTTT. As protein: CAISEFGTTNTDTQYF.

This clonotype turned up a few times. This sequence joins TRBV28 and TRBJ2-1; TRBD2 agrees at 8 bases. The J segment lost 7 bases and the V segment lost 2 bases, leaving 7 bases of the junction unmatched. The CDR3 has 15 residues. CDR1 MDHEN and CDR2 SYDVKM come from the germline V gene. The CDR3 nucleotides are TGTGCCAGCAGTTTAACGGCGGGAGGTGGGAATGAGCAGTTCTTC. As protein: CASSLTAGGGNEQFF.

The chain employs TRBV12-3 or TRBV12-4 and TRBJ1-5; the match to TRBD1 covers 7 bases. V was pared by 6 bases and J by 12 bases, with 8 bases of the junction left unmatched. The CDR3 is 12 amino acids. CDR3 bases: TGTGCCAGCAGCTCTCAGGACAGGCTCCAGCATTTT. Amino acid sequence: CASSSQDRLQHF.

This chain joins TRBV11-1 and TRBJ2-1, with a weak D call TRBD1 (6 bases). Per germline, CDR1 SGHAT and CDR2 FQDESV (reference sequence). V lost 0 bases and J 6 bases, leaving 9 bases between the germline ends. This CDR3 is built from 14 residues. The CDR3 DNA reads as TGTGCCAGCAGCTTAGCCCAGGGGCTCAATGAGCAGTTCTTC. It translates to CASSLAQGLNEQFF.

In its sample, this clonotype was seen a few times. The V gene is TRBV7-9, the J gene TRBJ2-1, with D perhaps matching TRBD2 (6 bases). CDR1 and CDR2 (germline): SEHNR, FQNEAQ (reference sequence). The CDR3 sequence is 15 residues long. V lost 5 bases, J lost 7 bases, and 18 bases lay in between. The CDR3 DNA sequence: TGTGCCAGCAGCCTACCCACGGGGGAGTGGAATGAGCAGTTCTTC. Its translation is CASSLPTGEWNEQFF.

The CDR3 region has the DNA TGTGCCAGCAGCTCAAGACAGGGAAACACCATATATTTT. It is translated as CASSSRQGNTIYF. The genes are TRBV7-2 and TRBJ1-3; D perhaps matches TRBD1 (5 bases). V was trimmed by 4 bases and J by 4 bases, leaving 8 bases between them. The CDR3 length is 13 residues. CDR1 is SGHTA and CDR2 is FQGNSA in the germline V gene.

This clonotype was seen a few times. The chain is built from TRBV28 and TRBJ2-7, with D perhaps TRBD2 (5 bases). V was shortened by 2 bases and J by 2 bases, with 16 bases between the two germline ends. The length of the CDR3 is 16 residues. CDR1 and CDR2 from the germline V gene are MDHEN and SYDVKM. The CDR3 DNA reads as TGTGCCAGCAGTTTACTTTCCGCCGTCGGGGCCTACGAGCAGTACTTC. Amino acid sequence: CASSLLSAVGAYEQYF. Full variable domain (outside the CDR3, taken from reference TRBV28 and TRBJ2-7): DVKVTQSSRYLVKRTGEKVFLECVQDMDHENMFWYRQDPGLGLRLIYFSYDVKMKEKGDIPEGYSVSREKKERFSLILESASTNQTSMYLCASSLLSAVGAYEQYFGPGTRLTVT.

The rearrangement links TRBV29-1 to TRBJ2-7, with D hard to call. Germline V gives CDR1 SQVTM, CDR2 ANQGSEA. This CDR3 contains 14 residues. The V gene lost 5 bases and the J gene lost 1 base, with 15 bases spanning the gap. For the CDR3, the DNA is TGCAGCGTTCGAACAAGGGTTGCGTCCTACGAGCAGTACTTC. This codes for CSVRTRVASYEQYF.

The J gene is TRBJ1-1, the V gene TRBV7-2; D perhaps matches TRBD1 (6 bases). Trimming removed 2 bases at V and 11 bases at J, with 21 bases between. The CDR3 has 15 residues. Germline CDR1 reads SGHTA; CDR2 reads FQGNSA. The CDR3 protein is CASSLNSDSMVKAFF. The CDR3 DNA reads as TGTGCCAGCAGCTTAAATTCGGACAGCATGGTGAAGGCTTTCTTT.

In its sample, this clonotype was seen many times. The J gene is TRBJ1-2, the V gene TRBV5-6, with D unclear. The germline V gene encodes CDR1 SGHDT and CDR2 YYEEEE. The CDR3 is 13 amino acids. V lost 1 base and J lost 8, with 12 bases in between. In nucleotides, the CDR3 is TGTGCCAGCAGCTTGTGGGAGGGCGGCGGCTACACCTTC. Translated: CASSLWEGGGYTF.

The J gene is TRBJ2-5, the V gene TRBV29-1; D gene ambiguous. The ends were cut back, 6 bases at V and 4 bases at J, with 9 bases in the middle. The germline gives CDR1 SQVTM, CDR2 ANQGSEA. The CDR3 extends over 11 amino acids. The CDR3 DNA is TGCAGCGTAAACAGTCCAGAGACCCAGTACTTC. Encoded protein: CSVNSPETQYF.